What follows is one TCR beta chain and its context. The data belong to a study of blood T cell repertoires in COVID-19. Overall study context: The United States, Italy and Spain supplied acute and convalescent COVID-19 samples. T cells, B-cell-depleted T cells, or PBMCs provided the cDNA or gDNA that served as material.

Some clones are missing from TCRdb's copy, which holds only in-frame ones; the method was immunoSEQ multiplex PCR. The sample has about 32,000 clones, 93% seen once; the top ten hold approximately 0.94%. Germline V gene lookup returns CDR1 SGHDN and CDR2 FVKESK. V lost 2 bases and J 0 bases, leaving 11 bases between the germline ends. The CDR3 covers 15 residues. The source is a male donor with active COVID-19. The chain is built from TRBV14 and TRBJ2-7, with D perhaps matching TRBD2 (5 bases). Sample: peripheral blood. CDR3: CASSQQVGSSYEQYF. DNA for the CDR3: TGTGCCAGCAGCCAACAGGTTGGGAGCTCCTACGAGCAGTACTTC.